These 11 T cell receptor beta chains were sequenced from one sample in a study of blood T cells in healthy people across ages (dated by TCRdb to the mid-2010s). Library method: 5' RACE. Data came from an Illumina HiSeq 2500. The second PCR ran for about 6 to 11 cycles and used a J-beta primer mix along with a sample-barcoded 5' primer. TCRdb took the public reads, trimmed them with fastp at Q25, ran MiXCR for clone calling and kept in-frame beta chains. Every entry covers one CDR3 protein and lists the most common genes and DNA from its rows. Recorded for this sample are about 970,000 distinct CDR3 sequences; roughly 50% of them occurred a single time. The top ten clonotypes cover 20% to 25% of the sample. The sequencing input was blood. The receptors originated from a woman aged 55-69 years in good health.

The sample holds a few counts of this clonotype. J is TRBJ2-5 and V is TRBV20-1; unclear D gene. Looked up from germline, CDR1 is DFQATT and CDR2 is SNEGSKA (reference sequence). CDR3 length: 13 residues. Trimming removed 5 bases from V and 1 base from J, with 11 bases in between. The CDR3 protein is CSAPSASQETQYF. The CDR3 bases are TGCAGTGCTCCGAGTGCTAGCCAAGAGACCCAGTACTTC.

This clonotype has more than one count but fewer than ten. This rearrangement joins TRBV7-4 to TRBJ2-7; possibly TRBD1 or TRBD2 for D (6 bases each). The length of the CDR3 is 13 residues. The germline V gene has CDR1 SGHVT and CDR2 SQSDAQ. The germline V and J ends were trimmed by 6 bases and 7 bases, with 16 bases remaining between them. The CDR3 loop reads CASRGGVTREQYF. Here the CDR3 DNA reads TGTGCCAGCAGGGGGGGCGTAACGAGGGAGCAGTACTTC.

This chain connects TRBV28 to TRBJ2-3; 12 bases line up with TRBD2. V lost 6 bases to trimming and J lost 5 bases; unmatched junction nucleotides: 9. The germline V gene has CDR1 MDHEN and CDR2 SYDVKM. The CDR3 totals 16 residues. The CDR3 sequence is CASSPLLAGGKDTQYF. CDR3 DNA: TGTGCCAGCAGCCCCCTACTAGCGGGAGGTAAAGATACGCAGTATTTT.

This clonotype was detected only once. This chain joins TRBV27 and TRBJ2-3; no clear D. The CDR3 is made up of 13 amino acids. The germline gives CDR1 MNHEY, CDR2 SMNVEV (reference sequence). Trimming shortened V by 4 bases and J by 7 bases, and 12 bases separated the two germline ends. The CDR3 spells CASSSGVLHTQYF. Written as DNA, the CDR3 is TGTGCCAGCAGTTCTGGAGTCCTCCATACGCAGTATTTT.

The chain carries TRBV5-1 and TRBJ2-1, with TRBD1 matching over 7 bases. Germline V gene lookup returns CDR1 SGHRS and CDR2 YFSETQ. Trimming removed 8 bases from V and 11 bases from J; junction bases left unmatched: 10. The CDR3 is made up of 12 amino acids. CDR3: CASSGTAWKQFF. CDR3 sequence (DNA): TGCGCCAGTTCAGGGACAGCTTGGAAGCAGTTCTTC.

V usage is TRBV5-6 and J usage is TRBJ1-5; no clear D. The ends were cut back, 2 bases at V and 1 base at J, with 10 bases in the middle. The CDR3 spans 15 residues. Germline V lookup: CDR1 SGHDT, CDR2 YYEEEE. CDR3 nucleotides: TGTGCCAGCAGCTTAGGACCAGGCAGCAATCAGCCCCAGCATTTT. Protein sequence: CASSLGPGSNQPQHF. The full variable domain, in which reference TRBV5-6 and TRBJ1-5 provide the parts outside the CDR3, is DAGVTQSPTHLIKTRGQQVTLRCSPKSGHDTVSWYQQALGQGPQFIFQYYEEEERQRGNFPDRFSGHQFPNYSSELNVNALLLGDSALYLCASSLGPGSNQPQHFGDGTRLSIL.

The chain carries TRBV4-1 and TRBJ2-5, with 7 positions matching TRBD2. CDR1 is MGHRA and CDR2 is YSYEKL in the germline V gene. The CDR3 has 20 amino acids. With V trimmed by 1 base and J by 1 base, 18 bases remained unmatched. The CDR3 region has the DNA TGCGCCAGCAGCCAAGTACCCAAGGCCCCGGGACTATCGGGCCAAGAGACCCAGTACTTC. Residues: CASSQVPKAPGLSGQETQYF.

This chain links TRBV6-6 with TRBJ2-5; no definite D call. Germline V CDR1 and CDR2: MNHNY, SVGAGI (reference sequence). The CDR3 is 16 amino acids. Between the trimmed V and J ends, which lost 3 bases and 4 bases, there was a span of 18 bases. The CDR3 DNA follows: TGTGCCAGCAGTTATGGGCTCGCAGGTGGAGCAGAGACCCAGTACTTC. Translation gives CASSYGLAGGAETQYF.

This clonotype was recorded a few times. The CDR3 DNA follows: TGTGCCACCAGCAGACCTACAGTTACCCAAGAGACCCAGTACTTC. Its translation: CATSRPTVTQETQYF. The rearrangement uses TRBV15 and TRBJ2-5; D is unclear. Germline V gene data show CDR1 as LNHNV and CDR2 as YYDKDF (reference sequence). The CDR3 sequence is 15 residues long. Trimming removed 2 bases at V and 1 base at J, with 11 bases between.

The V gene is TRBV4-1, the J gene TRBJ1-5, with D possibly TRBD1 on 5 matching bases. Looked up from germline, CDR1 is MGHRA and CDR2 is YSYEKL. Trimming cost V 0 bases and J 5 bases, with 20 bases left between them. The CDR3 runs to 18 residues. The CDR3 is CASSQDSPTASPYQPQHF. The CDR3 bases are TGCGCCAGCAGCCAAGATAGTCCGACAGCAAGCCCTTATCAGCCCCAGCATTTT.

The chain is built from TRBV20-1 and TRBJ2-1; 9 bases are a match to TRBD2. The junction had 10 bases not matched to a gene; V was cut back by 6 bases and J by 7 bases. The CDR3 is 14 residues long. From germline, CDR1 is DFQATT and CDR2 SNEGSKA (reference sequence). CDR3: CSATSGRTRNEQFF. As DNA, the CDR3 is TGCAGTGCCACAAGCGGGAGGACCAGGAATGAGCAGTTCTTC.